This section outlines one T cell receptor beta chain sequence together with its context. Original processing methods: Using reference gene primer amplification, nucleated cell counts were estimated. Produced via immunoSEQ multiplex PCR; TCRdb's table is partial and in-frame only. D and trimming come from the DNA, and the V and J calls and clone size come from that table. The table shows over 130,000 clones, with around 80% occurring only once. These data are taken from a study of blood T cell repertoires in COVID-19. About the study: Acute-phase and convalescent COVID-19 samples originated in the United States, Italy and Spain. PBMCs, B-cell-depleted T cells, or T cells were the source of the cDNA or gDNA that made up the material.

The germline gives CDR1 SGDLS, CDR2 YYNGEE. The CDR3 loop spans 14 amino acids. J gave up 3 bases and V 5 bases, and 7 bases lay outside the gene matches. This sequence joins TRBV9 and TRBJ1-2, with TRBD1 matching 7 bases. Sequenced sample: peripheral blood. This clonotype was sampled from a man aged 50 to 59 with acute or convalescent COVID-19. The CDR3 DNA follows: TGTGCCAGCAGAGCCGAAGGGGGCGACTATGGCTACACCTTC. Protein product: CASRAEGGDYGYTF. Drawing the rest from reference TRBV9 and TRBJ1-2, the complete variable domain is DSGVTQTPKHLITATGQRVTLRCSPRSGDLSVYWYQQSLDQGLQFLIQYYNGEERAKGNILERFSAQQFPDLHSELNLSSLELGDSALYFCASRAEGGDYGYTFGSGTRLTVV.